These T cell receptor beta chains were read from a single sample in a study of identical twins. TCRdb independently ran MiXCR on the 5' RACE reads; one entry per CDR3 protein. The table records 420,000 or so distinct CDR3 sequences, less than 20% of them present only once. Material: naive T cells sorted from blood. The receptors were gathered from a man aged 45 to 65 in good health. Both conserved end residues are part of each CDR3. A D gene is named only where the DNA matches it firmly. Expanded clones are given a class, and other clones once, few, many or no size at all.

TRBJ2-5 - TRBV29-1 many CSVIRGGSGETQYF TGCAGCGTGATCCGGGGAGGTTCTGGCGAGACCCAGTACTTC
TRBJ2-7 - TRBV29-1 many CSVASQTYEQYF TGCAGCGTTGCTTCTCAGACCTACGAGCAGTACTTC
TRBJ2-7 - TRBV5-1 - CASSFGASGNEQYF TGCGCCAGCAGCTTCGGGGCGAGTGGGAACGAGCAGTACTTC
TRBJ2-3 TRBD1 TRBV24-1 once CATSDRTGRSTQYF TGTGCCACCAGTGACCGGACAGGGAGGTCCACGCAGTATTTT
TRBJ2-4 TRBD1 TRBV6-2/TRBV6-3 few CASSTDRGLGIQYF TGTGCCAGCAGTACGGACAGGGGGCTTGGCATTCAGTACTTC
TRBJ2-7 TRBD1 TRBV18 many CASSPIRQGAHEQYF TGTGCCAGCTCACCGATTCGGCAGGGGGCCCACGAGCAGTACTTC
TRBJ2-1 TRBD2 TRBV27 - CASSLSSGLLNEQFF TGTGCCAGCAGTTTATCTAGCGGGCTTCTCAATGAGCAGTTCTTC
TRBJ2-2 TRBD2 TRBV29-1 - CSVVVASGNTGELFF TGCAGCGTTGTTGTAGCTAGCGGGAACACCGGGGAGCTGTTTTTT
TRBJ2-3 - TRBV7-2 - CASSFLVTTDTQYF TGTGCCAGCAGCTTTCTAGTTACGACAGATACGCAGTATTTT
TRBJ2-1 - TRBV5-1 many CASRTRLGSYNEQFF TGCGCCAGCAGAACGCGGCTGGGCTCCTACAATGAGCAGTTCTTC
TRBJ2-7 TRBD2 TRBV29-1 - CSVVGLAGVPTYEQYF TGCAGCGTTGTGGGGCTAGCGGGAGTTCCCACCTACGAGCAGTACTTC
TRBJ2-5 - TRBV6-2/TRBV6-3 - CASSYSLLVETQYF TGTGCCAGCAGTTACTCGTTACTAGTTGAGACCCAGTACTTC
TRBJ2-5 TRBD2 TRBV11-2 many CASSLDPQRGGGETQYF TGTGCCAGCAGCTTAGATCCTCAGCGGGGGGGCGGAGAGACCCAGTACTTC
TRBJ2-2 TRBD2 TRBV14 - CASSQGPAGKDTGELFF TGTGCCAGCAGCCAAGGTCCAGCGGGAAAGGACACCGGGGAGCTGTTTTTT
TRBJ2-1 - TRBV24-1 - CATSDLTGLNEQFF TGTGCCACCAGTGATTTGACAGGGCTCAATGAGCAGTTCTTC
TRBJ2-7 - TRBV7-3 many CASSLGGSAYEQYF TGTGCCAGCAGCTTAGGGGGGTCGGCCTACGAGCAGTACTTC
TRBJ2-5 - TRBV12-3/TRBV12-4 few CASSFYTQETQYF TGTGCCAGCAGTTTCTACACCCAAGAGACCCAGTACTTC
TRBJ2-7 TRBD1 TRBV11-2 few CASSLGDRINYEQYF TGTGCCAGCAGCTTAGGGGACAGGATTAATTACGAGCAGTACTTC
TRBJ2-2 - TRBV4-2 many CASTPFAGPNTGELFF TGTGCCAGCACCCCGTTCGCAGGACCGAACACCGGGGAGCTGTTTTTT
TRBJ2-7 - TRBV7-3 - CASSLQGGTSGEQYF TGTGCCAGCAGCCTTCAGGGGGGAACTTCGGGTGAGCAGTACTTC
TRBJ1-1 - TRBV12-3/TRBV12-4 few CASSYGRVGNTEAFF TGTGCCAGCAGTTATGGCCGGGTGGGAAACACTGAAGCTTTCTTT
TRBJ2-5 - TRBV27 few CASSPLFGETQYF TGTGCCAGCAGTCCTCTATTCGGAGAGACCCAGTACTTC
TRBJ2-1 - TRBV5-1 - CASSLLAFRNEQFF TGCGCCAGCAGCTTGCTAGCGTTTAGGAATGAGCAGTTCTTC
TRBJ2-2 - TRBV25-1 few CASSELWGVNTGELFF TGTGCCAGCAGTGAATTGTGGGGGGTAAACACCGGGGAGCTGTTTTTT
TRBJ2-3 - TRBV20-1 few CSARDRGFPATDTQYF TGCAGTGCTAGAGATAGGGGGTTCCCGGCCACAGATACGCAGTATTTT
TRBJ1-3 - TRBV25-1 many CASSEQGSSGNTIYF TGTGCCAGCAGTGAACAGGGGAGCTCTGGAAACACCATATATTTT
TRBJ2-1 TRBD2 TRBV29-1 many CSVAGLDDEQFF TGCAGCGTCGCTGGACTAGACGATGAGCAGTTCTTC
TRBJ2-2 - TRBV29-1 - CSVGAGTLNTGELFF TGCAGCGTTGGAGCCGGGACCCTGAACACCGGGGAGCTGTTTTTT
TRBJ2-7 TRBD2 TRBV6-1 many CASRDTSVSYEQYF TGTGCCAGCAGAGATACTAGCGTTTCCTACGAGCAGTACTTC
TRBJ1-6 - TRBV30 few CAWTQGRTNSPLHF TGTGCCTGGACCCAGGGACGGACCAATTCACCCCTCCACTTT
TRBJ2-7 - TRBV28 - CASSSNSADGFYEQYF TGTGCCAGCAGTTCGAATTCCGCGGACGGATTCTACGAGCAGTACTTC
TRBJ1-5 - TRBV12-3/TRBV12-4 - CASTLSYSNQPQHF TGTGCCAGCACCCTATCGTATAGCAATCAGCCCCAGCATTTT
TRBJ2-5 - TRBV7-2 many CASSLAREETQYF TGTGCCAGCAGCTTAGCCAGGGAAGAGACCCAGTACTTC